The next 25 T cell receptor beta chains were all read from a single sample in a study of cytomegalovirus exposure and HLA in healthy donors. The PCR was carried out with 60 Vbeta primers and 13 Jbeta primers. Clones were sequenced by immunoSEQ multiplex PCR, and TCRdb holds only the in-frame ones, with some missing. This sample has 270,000 or so clones, with about nine tenths found just once. Sequencing used PBMCs. Receptors originate from a girl aged 2 to 10 in good health and CMV-seronegative.

The chain carries TRBV19 and TRBJ1-1, with TRBD1 matching 7 bases. The germline V gene has CDR1 LNHDA and CDR2 SQIVND (reference sequence). V trimming: 5 bases; J trimming: 5 bases; junction bases outside the gene matches: 5. The CDR3 runs to 13 residues. The CDR3 protein is CASSPTGVTEAFF. The CDR3 region has the DNA TGTGCCAGTAGTCCCACAGGGGTTACTGAAGCTTTCTTT.

The V call is TRBV11-2, the J call TRBJ2-7, with a weak D call TRBD2 (5 bases). Trimming took 3 bases from V and 2 from J, leaving 8 bases between them. Germline loops: CDR1 SGHAT, CDR2 FQNNGV. This CDR3 has 13 amino acids. The CDR3 sequence: CASSFSATYEQYF. In DNA, the CDR3 is TGTGCCAGCAGCTTTAGCGCCACCTACGAGCAGTACTTC.

This chain uses TRBV9 with TRBJ1-3, with D possibly TRBD1 on 5 matching bases. Trimming pared 4 bases from V and 0 bases from J, leaving 8 bases between. The CDR3 is made up of 14 amino acids. The germline V gene encodes CDR1 SGDLS and CDR2 YYNGEE. DNA for the CDR3: TGTGCCAGCAGCAAACAGGACTCTGGAAACACCATATATTTT. Translated, it gives CASSKQDSGNTIYF.

This clone was observed a single time. The CDR3 DNA follows: TGTGCCAGCAGTTATGTGGCAGCTGGAAACACCATATATTTT. Amino acids: CASSYVAAGNTIYF. The V gene is TRBV6-6, the J gene TRBJ1-3; D not certain. The CDR3 has 14 amino acids. In germline, CDR1 is MNHNY, CDR2 SVGAGI (reference sequence). The V end lost 3 bases, the J end lost 2 bases, and 8 bases lay between the germline ends.

The chain recombines TRBV6-1 with TRBJ2-1; TRBD2 matches at 8 bases. J gave up 2 bases and V 9 bases, and 3 bases lay outside the gene matches. The CDR3 consists of 13 residues. Germline loops: CDR1 MNHNS, CDR2 SASEGT. The CDR3 spells CASPGLAYNEQFF. In DNA form, the CDR3 reads TGTGCCAGTCCGGGACTAGCCTACAATGAGCAGTTCTTC.

This clone was counted only a few times. The V call is TRBV28, the J call TRBJ1-2; tentative D call: TRBD1 (6 bases). The CDR3 is 11 amino acids. Germline loops: CDR1 MDHEN, CDR2 SYDVKM. V lost 6 bases to trimming and J lost 8 bases, with 10 bases between them. CDR3 DNA: TGTGCCAGCAGCCGGGGGGCGGGCTACACCTTC. This encodes CASSRGAGYTF.

The chain recombines TRBV13 with TRBJ2-7, with D possibly being TRBD2 (5 bases). CDR1 PRHDT and CDR2 FYEKMQ come from the germline V gene (reference sequence). Trimming cost V 3 bases and J 3 bases, with 27 bases left between them. CDR3 length: 19 amino acids. The CDR3: CASSLGHSDPRLNFYEQYF. CDR3 coding DNA: TGTGCCAGCAGCTTGGGCCACAGCGACCCTAGACTAAATTTCTACGAGCAGTACTTC. The full variable domain, completed using reference TRBV13 and TRBJ2-7, is AAGVIQSPRHLIKEKRETATLKCYPIPRHDTVYWYQQGPGQDPQFLISFYEKMQSDKGSIPDRFSAQQFSDYHSELNMSSLELGDSALYFCASSLGHSDPRLNFYEQYFGPGTRLTVT.

The J gene is TRBJ1-6, the V gene TRBV25-1; 8 bases line up with TRBD1. This CDR3 contains 14 residues. Trimming at V came to 6 bases and at J to 6 bases, leaving 4 bases not matched to a gene. The V gene's germline CDR1 is MGHDK and CDR2 SYGVNS. CDR3 sequence: CASRARGLNSPLHF. The CDR3 region has the DNA TGTGCCAGCAGAGCCAGGGGGCTTAATTCACCCCTCCACTTT.

The chain employs TRBV9 and TRBJ2-5; D uncertain. V dropped 0 bases and J dropped 0 bases, with 9 bases sitting between them. The CDR3 is 15 residues long. Germline V gives CDR1 SGDLS, CDR2 YYNGEE. CDR3 residues: CASSVDPTHQETQYF. The CDR3 DNA reads as TGTGCCAGCAGCGTAGATCCGACACACCAAGAGACCCAGTACTTC.

This chain joins TRBV5-6 and TRBJ1-2; 7 nucleotides align to TRBD1. With V trimmed by 4 bases and J by 1 base, 10 bases remained unmatched. The CDR3 is 16 residues long. CDR1 is SGHDT and CDR2 is YYEEEE in the germline V gene. CDR3 in amino acids: CASSSNPGQLNYGYTF. The CDR3 DNA reads as TGTGCCAGCAGCAGCAATCCGGGACAGCTTAACTATGGCTACACCTTC.

The chain recombines TRBV11-3 with TRBJ2-2, with no clear D. The CDR3 runs 14 residues. The germline V and J ends were trimmed by 5 bases and 6 bases, with 13 bases remaining between them. Per the germline V gene, CDR1 is SGHNT and CDR2 is YENEEA. The CDR3 sequence: CASSPSPSAGELFF. The CDR3 nucleotides are TGTGCCAGCAGCCCGAGTCCCTCGGCCGGGGAGCTGTTTTTT.

This chain joins TRBV6-5 and TRBJ1-2; the D is unclear. The germline CDR1 and CDR2 sequences are MNHEY and SVGAGI. The CDR3 is 14 amino acids. Trimming stripped 5 bases from V and 4 bases from J, with 14 bases between. The CDR3 reads CASSPLTAPYGYTF. The CDR3, as DNA: TGTGCCAGCAGTCCCCTTACAGCCCCCTATGGCTACACCTTC.

J is TRBJ2-1 and V is TRBV29-1; D is perhaps TRBD2 (6 bases). CDR1 and CDR2 from the germline V gene are SQVTM and ANQGSEA. Deletions cut 3 bases from V and 3 bases from J, with 12 bases between. The CDR3 extends over 14 amino acids. The CDR3 DNA is TGCAGCGTTGAGGCGGGGCTTGGCTACAATGAGCAGTTCTTC. The encoded protein is CSVEAGLGYNEQFF.

This sequence joins TRBV6-5 and TRBJ2-1; D is possibly TRBD1 (5 bases). There are 11 residues in the CDR3. Trimming shortened V by 5 bases and J by 8 bases, and 7 bases separated the two germline ends. Germline V CDR1 and CDR2: MNHEY, SVGAGI. This CDR3 is CASSVGDEQFF. CDR3 sequence (DNA): TGTGCCAGCAGTGTAGGGGATGAGCAGTTCTTC.

V and J are TRBV7-7 and TRBJ2-6, with a weak D call TRBD1 (6 bases). The germline V and J ends were trimmed by 5 bases and 4 bases, with 12 bases remaining between them. The CDR3 has 15 amino acids. From germline, CDR1 is SSHAT and CDR2 FNYEAQ (reference sequence). Written as DNA, the CDR3 is TGTGCCAGCAGCACACAGGGCCCGGGGGCCAACGTCCTGACTTTC. This codes for CASSTQGPGANVLTF.

The chain uses TRBV11-2 and TRBJ2-1; D possibly corresponds to TRBD1 (5 bases). Germline V CDR1 and CDR2: SGHAT, FQNNGV. The CDR3 extends over 15 amino acids. V lost 3 bases and J 1 base, leaving 10 bases between the germline ends. CDR3 in amino acids: CASSFEGASYNEQFF. The CDR3, as DNA: TGTGCCAGCAGCTTCGAAGGGGCTTCCTACAATGAGCAGTTCTTC.

The chain carries TRBV27 and TRBJ1-1; D may be TRBD1 (6 bases). The V end was cut by 6 bases, the J end by 7 bases, with 12 bases between. Germline lookup yields CDR1 MNHEY and CDR2 SMNVEV (reference sequence). This CDR3 region has 12 residues. The CDR3 coding sequence is TGTGCCAGCAGCCTAGGGGGACATGAAGCTTTCTTT. Its protein product is CASSLGGHEAFF.

The chain recombines TRBV27 with TRBJ2-3; 7 bases are shared with TRBD2. The CDR3 totals 16 residues. V gave up 6 bases and J gave up 2 bases; unmatched junction bases: 11. The germline V gene encodes CDR1 MNHEY and CDR2 SMNVEV (reference sequence). CDR3 in amino acids: CASSPLVSGITDTQYF. CDR3 DNA: TGTGCCAGCAGCCCCCTCGTCAGCGGGATCACAGATACGCAGTATTTT.

V is TRBV7-2 and J is TRBJ2-3; TRBD2 matches at 9 bases. This CDR3 has 15 amino acids. After removal of 10 bases from V and 5 bases from J, the junction contained 13 bases not matched to a gene. Germline V gene data show CDR1 as SGHTA and CDR2 as FQGNSA. As DNA, the CDR3 is TGTGCCACAAGAGGGCGGGAGGGTTCCATAGATACGCAGTATTTT. Its translation: CATRGREGSIDTQYF.

This clone occurred a few times. J is TRBJ1-1 and V is TRBV6-1; D is undetermined. The CDR3 totals 12 residues. Germline V CDR1 and CDR2: MNHNS, SASEGT. V dropped 8 bases and J dropped 1 base, with 8 bases sitting between them. The CDR3 loop reads CASQVQNTEAFF. The CDR3 region has the DNA TGTGCCAGCCAAGTACAGAACACTGAAGCTTTCTTT.

This clone appeared once. The chain combines TRBV6-5 with TRBJ2-7; 8 nucleotides match TRBD2. V lost 4 bases to trimming and J lost 0 bases; unmatched junction nucleotides: 8. CDR3 size: 16 residues. CDR1 is MNHEY, CDR2 SVGAGI, per germline. The CDR3 here is CASSSTSGRSSYEQYF. The CDR3 DNA reads TGTGCCAGCAGTTCCACTAGCGGCAGGAGCTCCTACGAGCAGTACTTC.

This sequence joins TRBV5-1 and TRBJ2-5; TRBD2 might be the D (6 bases). The germline gives CDR1 SGHRS, CDR2 YFSETQ. The CDR3 spans 15 residues. The ends were cut back, 0 bases at V and 0 bases at J, with 9 bases in the middle. The CDR3 region has the DNA TGCGCCAGCAGCTTGGGGGGCGGGGACCAAGAGACCCAGTACTTC. The encoded protein is CASSLGGGDQETQYF.

The chain joins TRBV19 to TRBJ2-6; D uncertain. Trimming pared 2 bases from V and 1 base from J, leaving 6 bases between. In germline, CDR1 is LNHDA, CDR2 SQIVND (reference sequence). This CDR3 has 15 residues. The CDR3 is CASSIRSSGANVLTF. CDR3 nucleotides: TGTGCCAGTAGTATACGGTCTTCTGGGGCCAACGTCCTGACTTTC.

CDR3 DNA sequence: TGTGCCACCAAGGACAGTACCAATACTAAAGAGACCCAGTACTTC. This gives the protein CATKDSTNTKETQYF. The V gene is TRBV19, the J gene TRBJ2-5, with D maybe TRBD1 (6 bases). Germline V CDR1 and CDR2: LNHDA, SQIVND (reference sequence). This CDR3 contains 15 residues. V was trimmed by 10 bases and J by 3 bases, leaving 21 bases between them.

The chain joins TRBV6-1 to TRBJ1-1; 8 bases align to TRBD1. J lost 5 bases, V lost 7 bases, and 9 bases had no gene match. Per germline, CDR1 MNHNS and CDR2 SASEGT. This CDR3 is built from 14 residues. CDR3 bases: TGTGCCAGCACAGGACAGGGAGGGAGGACTGAAGCTTTCTTT. Amino acids: CASTGQGGRTEAFF.